This TCR beta chain is drawn from a study of radiotherapy plus CTLA-4 blockade in lung cancer. The overall study: Among patients, over 15% showed objective responses, and approximately 29% had disease control.

The protocol was immunoSEQ multiplex PCR, while the TCRdb copy is restricted to in-frame clones and leaves out a portion. Found here are about 60,000 clones, 70% to 80% of them singletons; the top ten hold 3% to 4%. This CDR3 contains 16 residues. After removal of 4 bases from V and 6 bases from J, the junction contained 7 bases not matched to a gene. Per germline, CDR1 SGHRS and CDR2 YFSETQ. Study-wide findings and caveats: Early blood T cell clone changes and increased post-radiation serum interferon-beta were reportedly the strongest response predictors.

In this sample, this clone turned up once. Antigen unknown. The material was peripheral blood, obtained from a patient treated with radiotherapy plus ipilimumab. This chain uses TRBV5-1 with TRBJ2-2, with 12 nucleotides matching TRBD1. This receptor was taken from a human donor with non-small cell lung cancer who had a partial response to radiotherapy plus ipilimumab. The chain's CDR3 is CASSQGGQGASGELFF. CDR3 sequence (DNA): TGCGCCAGCAGCCAGGGGGGACAGGGGGCTTCCGGGGAGCTGTTTTTT.